One T cell receptor beta chain is described in this entry. A read error may explain this, as a much larger clone is one base away. This sample's RNA came from whole unsorted tissue. CDR1 and CDR2 from the germline V gene are SEHNR and FQNEAQ (reference sequence). This CDR3 is 12 amino acids long. V lost 4 bases and J 6 bases, leaving 7 bases between the germline ends. A modified ARM-PCR protocol with three rounds of nested PCR amplified TCRbeta. TCRdb re-derived calls from the multiplex PCR reads in MiXCR, one entry per CDR3 protein. This table has about 200,000 distinct CDR3 sequences, about 71% appearing once. The entry originates in a study of tumor and adjacent non-tumor tissue in lung cancer.

The specimen sequenced was lung tumor tissue. The gene calls are TRBV7-9 and TRBJ2-1; D uncertain. This TCR was sampled from a man aged 55 to 70 with non-small cell lung cancer. The DNA for the CDR3 is TGTGCCAGCAGCTATATACCCAATGAGCAGTTCTTC. Its protein product is CASSYIPNEQFF.